This TCR beta chain is from a study of identical twins. Germline-derived CDR1 and CDR2 are SQVTM and ANQGSEA. Trimming left V 4 bases short and J 3 bases short, with 13 bases between. The CDR3 covers 13 residues. The authors used template switching to add a universal primer site and gave cDNA unique molecular identifiers. TCRdb re-called the 5' RACE reads with MiXCR, one entry per CDR3 protein. The repertoire holds under 800,000 distinct CDR3 sequences, with around 21% as singletons. These data also featured in a second study, about T cells expressing NK-cell markers.

The sequence was obtained from a woman aged 18-29 years in good health. Sequenced sample: PBMCs. The V gene is TRBV29-1, the J gene TRBJ2-7; D is unclear. The CDR3, as DNA: TGCAGCGTTGTCTCAGGATTTCGCTACGAGCAGTACTTC. Encoded protein: CSVVSGFRYEQYF.